This T cell receptor beta chain was captured by sequencing in a study of spatial heterogeneity in lung cancer. This clonotype was seen only a few times. Each CDR3 protein is one row after TCRdb ran MiXCR on the 5' RACE reads. This table holds around 110,000 distinct CDR3 sequences, more than 10% found once. Time point meaning: blood at routine non-recurrence follow-up after resection. Whole RNA, isolated from tumor, nontumor lung or frozen PBMC, was sequenced without prior sorting. Trimming took off 4 bases at V and 2 bases at J, with 21 bases between the two ends. CDR3 length: 17 residues. Germline V CDR1 and CDR2: MNHEY, SVGEGT.

The chain uses TRBV6-2 or TRBV6-3 and TRBJ2-7; D ambiguous. This receptor was obtained from a male donor with early-stage non-small cell lung cancer. The sequences come from PBMCs, collected at follow-up. CDR3 nucleotides: TGTGCCAGCAGTTTCCCCTCCGGGCTCCAAGGCCCCTACGAGCAGTACTTC. Residues: CASSFPSGLQGPYEQYF.